The 2 T cell receptor beta chains listed next were all sequenced from one sample in a study of CD8 T cells in Susac syndrome (dated by TCRdb to the late 2010s). The library was generated by the immunoSEQ multiplex PCR assay. RNA was extracted using the RNeasy kit, and roughly 0.5 to 1 microgram was reverse transcribed with random hexamers. TCRdb reanalyzed the raw reads on its own, using fastp at Q25 for trimming and MiXCR for clone calling, and kept in-frame beta chains. Each entry merges the rows of one CDR3 protein and shows their most common DNA and genes. Here the sample has a few hundred thousand distinct CDR3 sequences; more than 85% occur a single time. About 0.13% of the sample lies in the top ten. The sample was CD8+ T cells from PBMCs. The receptors were sampled from a human donor with multiple sclerosis.

The chain employs TRBV5-4 and TRBJ2-7; the D gene is possibly TRBD1 (5 bases). V lost 0 bases, J lost 3 bases, and 22 bases lay in between. Germline loops: CDR1 SGHNT, CDR2 YYREEE (reference sequence). The CDR3 loop spans 18 amino acids. DNA of the CDR3: TGTGCCAGCAGCTTGGGGGGCCCAGTTCCCGACTCAGGCTACGAGCAGTACTTC. Protein: CASSLGGPVPDSGYEQYF.

The rearrangement uses TRBV2 and TRBJ2-6, with TRBD1 matching 8 bases. The CDR3 length is 18 residues. J lost 0 bases, V lost 8 bases, and 12 bases had no gene match. CDR1 and CDR2 from the germline V gene are SNHLY and FYNNEI. The CDR3 sequence is CASHRGQGEPSGANVLTF. In DNA, the CDR3 is TGTGCCAGCCACCGTGGACAGGGCGAACCCTCTGGGGCCAACGTCCTGACTTTC.